These T cell receptor beta chains were read from a single sample in a study of cytomegalovirus exposure and HLA in healthy donors. Data came from immunoSEQ multiplex PCR; TCRdb stores just in-frame clones and leaves some out. The table includes 100,000 or so clones, 60% to 75% detected once. Sequencing input: PBMCs. Receptors were obtained from a man between 45 and 60 years old in good health and CMV-seronegative. The CDR3 runs from the conserved cysteine through the conserved F or W. The D gene is left open where the match is weak. Not every row has a clone size; where given, it reads once, few, many or a size class.

d_call: TRBD2
j_call: TRBJ2-1
clone_size: few
v_call: TRBV10-3
cdr3_nt: TGTGCCATCAGTGTAGGACTAGAGGGTGTCGATGAGCAGTTCTTC
cdr3_aa: CAISVGLEGVDEQFF

d_call: -
j_call: TRBJ2-7
clone_size: -
v_call: TRBV6-6
cdr3_nt: TGTGCCAGCACTCCACAGGGAAGCTCCTACGAGCAGTACTTC
cdr3_aa: CASTPQGSSYEQYF

d_call: TRBD1
j_call: TRBJ1-4
clone_size: -
v_call: TRBV14
cdr3_nt: TGTGCCAGCAGCCAGCGACAGGGTAGGAGTGACGGAAAACTGTTTTTT
cdr3_aa: CASSQRQGRSDGKLFF

d_call: -
j_call: TRBJ2-7
clone_size: few
v_call: TRBV11-2
cdr3_nt: TGTGCCAGCAGCTCCCGGACAGAGGGCGAGCAGTACTTC
cdr3_aa: CASSSRTEGEQYF

d_call: -
j_call: TRBJ1-1
clone_size: once
v_call: TRBV5-1
cdr3_nt: TGCGCCAGCAGTCTCCAGAGGGCGAACACTGAAGCTTTCTTT
cdr3_aa: CASSLQRANTEAFF

d_call: -
j_call: TRBJ1-1
clone_size: -
v_call: TRBV19
cdr3_nt: TGTGCCAGTAACCAGGGCGTAGCGAACACTGAAGCTTTCTTT
cdr3_aa: CASNQGVANTEAFF

d_call: -
j_call: TRBJ2-5
clone_size: -
v_call: TRBV5-6
cdr3_nt: TGTGCCAGCAGCTCGACGGGGTACCAAGAGACCCAGTACTTC
cdr3_aa: CASSSTGYQETQYF

d_call: -
j_call: TRBJ2-7
clone_size: -
v_call: TRBV7-9
cdr3_nt: TGTGCCAGCAGCTTAGGACACCAGAGCTCCTACGAGCAGTACTTC
cdr3_aa: CASSLGHQSSYEQYF

d_call: -
j_call: TRBJ1-5
clone_size: -
v_call: TRBV19
cdr3_nt: TGTGCCAGTAGTCCCCCGACCGGTTGGGCCAATCAGCCCCAGCATTTT
cdr3_aa: CASSPPTGWANQPQHF

d_call: -
j_call: TRBJ1-1
clone_size: -
v_call: TRBV7-2
cdr3_nt: TGTGCCAGCAGCTTAGGGGGCCAGGGAAGGGTCACTGAAGCTTTCTTT
cdr3_aa: CASSLGGQGRVTEAFF

d_call: -
j_call: TRBJ2-3
clone_size: -
v_call: TRBV5-1
cdr3_nt: TGCGCCAGCAGCCCTTCTAGATCACTGGGTGGCACAGATACGCAGTATTTT
cdr3_aa: CASSPSRSLGGTDTQYF

d_call: TRBD1
j_call: TRBJ1-4
clone_size: -
v_call: TRBV18
cdr3_nt: TGTGCCAGCTCACCTGACAGGGGGAATGAAAAACTGTTTTTT
cdr3_aa: CASSPDRGNEKLFF

d_call: TRBD1
j_call: TRBJ2-1
clone_size: few
v_call: TRBV14
cdr3_nt: TGTGCCAGCAGCCAAGAGGGGACAGGGGTCTACAATGAGCAGTTCTTC
cdr3_aa: CASSQEGTGVYNEQFF

d_call: TRBD2
j_call: TRBJ2-7
clone_size: -
v_call: TRBV13
cdr3_nt: TGTGCCAGCAGCTGGACTAGCGGGAAGGGCGAGCAGTACTTC
cdr3_aa: CASSWTSGKGEQYF

d_call: -
j_call: TRBJ2-3
clone_size: -
v_call: TRBV7-9
cdr3_nt: TGTGCCAGCAGCTTTAAAACAGATACGCAGTATTTT
cdr3_aa: CASSFKTDTQYF

d_call: -
j_call: TRBJ2-7
clone_size: -
v_call: TRBV9
cdr3_nt: TGTGCCAGCAGCGTAGGTGCCGGGAGTACGGACGAGCAGTACTTC
cdr3_aa: CASSVGAGSTDEQYF

d_call: TRBD2
j_call: TRBJ2-1
clone_size: -
v_call: TRBV9
cdr3_nt: TGTGCCAGCAGCGCCCTAGCGGGGGCATACAATGAGCAGTTCTTC
cdr3_aa: CASSALAGAYNEQFF

d_call: -
j_call: TRBJ2-5
clone_size: -
v_call: TRBV19
cdr3_nt: TGTGCCAGTAGGCGGGGTGGGCAACAAGAGACCCAGTACTTC
cdr3_aa: CASRRGGQQETQYF

d_call: TRBD1
j_call: TRBJ2-7
clone_size: -
v_call: TRBV2
cdr3_nt: TGTGCCAGCACTAAAGAACAGGGGAGTTGCGAGCAGTACTTC
cdr3_aa: CASTKEQGSCEQYF

d_call: -
j_call: TRBJ1-5
clone_size: few
v_call: TRBV10-1
cdr3_nt: TGCGCCAGCAGTCAGGGTGGTCGCAATCAGCCCCAGCATTTT
cdr3_aa: CASSQGGRNQPQHF

d_call: TRBD1
j_call: TRBJ1-5
clone_size: -
v_call: TRBV27
cdr3_nt: TGTGCCAGCAGCAAAGGGGGACAGATAAATCAGCCCCAGCATTTT
cdr3_aa: CASSKGGQINQPQHF

d_call: -
j_call: TRBJ1-6
clone_size: few
v_call: TRBV7-3
cdr3_nt: TGTGCCAGCAGCCCCAGCCCAGGCAGAGACTCACCCCTCCACTTT
cdr3_aa: CASSPSPGRDSPLHF

d_call: -
j_call: TRBJ2-2
clone_size: -
v_call: TRBV7-8
cdr3_nt: TGTGCCAGCAGCTTAGCGGAGGGGGGGGCCACCGGGGAGCTGTTTTTT
cdr3_aa: CASSLAEGGATGELFF

d_call: -
j_call: TRBJ1-1
clone_size: -
v_call: TRBV5-1
cdr3_nt: TGCGCCAGCAGCTTGGAGCCCTCGAGGAACACTGAAGCTTTCTTT
cdr3_aa: CASSLEPSRNTEAFF

d_call: TRBD1
j_call: TRBJ2-7
clone_size: -
v_call: TRBV11-2
cdr3_nt: TGTGCCAGCAGCTTAGCCTTCGACAGGGCCGCCTACGAGCAGTACTTC
cdr3_aa: CASSLAFDRAAYEQYF

d_call: -
j_call: TRBJ2-5
clone_size: -
v_call: TRBV6-1
cdr3_nt: TGTGCCAGCACCCCCGGCAGGGCAGGGGAGACCCAGTACTTC
cdr3_aa: CASTPGRAGETQYF

d_call: TRBD2
j_call: TRBJ2-1
clone_size: once
v_call: TRBV7-3
cdr3_nt: TGTGCCAGCAGCCGGGGGCGGGGGGCCAATGAGCAGTTCTTC
cdr3_aa: CASSRGRGANEQFF

d_call: -
j_call: TRBJ1-3
clone_size: -
v_call: TRBV2
cdr3_nt: TGTGCCTCCTTCGGGGCTGGAAACACCATATATTTT
cdr3_aa: CASFGAGNTIYF

d_call: -
j_call: TRBJ1-2
clone_size: -
v_call: TRBV30
cdr3_nt: TGTGCCTGGAGTGTACTCCCGGGACACAGCTACACCTTC
cdr3_aa: CAWSVLPGHSYTF